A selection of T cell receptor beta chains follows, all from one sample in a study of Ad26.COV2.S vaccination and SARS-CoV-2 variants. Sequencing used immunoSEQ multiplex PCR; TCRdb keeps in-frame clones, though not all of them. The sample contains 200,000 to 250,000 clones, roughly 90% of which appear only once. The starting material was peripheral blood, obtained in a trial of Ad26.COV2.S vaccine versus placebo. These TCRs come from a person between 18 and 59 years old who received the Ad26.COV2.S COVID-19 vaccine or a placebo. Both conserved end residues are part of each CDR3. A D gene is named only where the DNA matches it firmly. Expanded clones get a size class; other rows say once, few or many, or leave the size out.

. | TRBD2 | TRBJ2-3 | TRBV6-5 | CASSSPSGNTDTQYF | TGTGCCAGCAGTTCTCCAAGCGGGAACACAGATACGCAGTATTTT
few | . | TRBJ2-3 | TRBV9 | CASSLDYPTTDTQYF | TGTGCCAGCAGCCTGGACTACCCAACCACAGATACGCAGTATTTT
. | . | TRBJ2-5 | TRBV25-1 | CASSPPGTGSETQYF | TGTGCCAGCAGTCCGCCGGGCACGGGGTCAGAGACCCAGTACTTC
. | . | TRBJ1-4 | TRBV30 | CAWSVGGKLFF | TGTGCCTGGAGTGTGGGGGGAAAACTGTTTTTT
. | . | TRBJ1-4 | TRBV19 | CASKTYEKLFF | TGTGCCAGTAAGACCTATGAAAAACTGTTTTTT
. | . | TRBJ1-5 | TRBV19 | CASSISTGNNQPQHF | TGTGCCAGTAGTATAAGTACAGGCAACAATCAGCCCCAGCATTTT
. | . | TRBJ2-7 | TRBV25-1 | CASSEWVSNEQYF | TGTGCCAGCAGTGAATGGGTGTCTAACGAGCAGTACTTC
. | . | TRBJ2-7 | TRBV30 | CAWSEQPYEQYF | TGTGCCTGGAGCGAACAGCCCTACGAGCAGTACTTC
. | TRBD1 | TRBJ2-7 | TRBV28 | CASSFPGQGAYEQYF | TGTGCCAGCAGTTTCCCGGGACAGGGGGCCTACGAGCAGTACTTC
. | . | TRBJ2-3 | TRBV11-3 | CASSLVNGGDTQYF | TGTGCCAGCAGCTTAGTTAATGGAGGGGATACGCAGTATTTT
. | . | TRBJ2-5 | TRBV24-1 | CATSFQGVETQYF | TGTGCCACCAGCTTCCAGGGTGTGGAGACCCAGTACTTC
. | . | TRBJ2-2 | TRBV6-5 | CASRRTAGELFF | TGTGCCAGCAGACGGACAGCCGGGGAGCTGTTTTTT
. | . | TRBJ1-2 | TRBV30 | CAWRTTPLGRLTYGYTF | TGTGCCTGGAGAACAACTCCGTTAGGTCGTCTAACCTATGGCTACACCTTC
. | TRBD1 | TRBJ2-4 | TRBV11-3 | CASSLRQGDIQYF | TGTGCCAGCAGCTTAAGACAGGGGGACATTCAGTACTTC
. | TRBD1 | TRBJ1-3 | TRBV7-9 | CASSSPETGLGDTIYF | TGTGCCAGCAGCTCACCTGAGACAGGGCTCGGGGACACCATATATTTT
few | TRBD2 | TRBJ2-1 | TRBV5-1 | CASRPQASGSSYNEQFF | TGCGCCAGCAGACCGCAAGCTAGCGGCAGCTCCTACAATGAGCAGTTCTTC
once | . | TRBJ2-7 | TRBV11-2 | CASSLLGRSTYEQYF | TGTGCCAGCAGCTTACTTGGCAGATCTACCTACGAGCAGTACTTC
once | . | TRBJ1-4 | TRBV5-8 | CASSLVGGPGTNEKLFF | TGTGCCAGCAGCTTGGTGGGGGGGCCTGGAACTAATGAAAAACTGTTTTTT